This T cell receptor (beta chain) was sequenced during a study of cytomegalovirus exposure and HLA in healthy donors. V was pared by 2 bases and J by 9 bases, with 7 bases of the junction left unmatched. Per germline, CDR1 SNHLY and CDR2 FYNNEI. This CDR3 has 15 amino acids. Amplification used 60 Vbeta primers and 13 Jbeta primers. Measured with immunoSEQ multiplex PCR; TCRdb has only the in-frame clones, and not every one. The sample carries some 210,000 clones, 75% to 80% recorded once. The sequencing input was PBMCs. The rearrangement uses TRBV2 and TRBJ2-1, with TRBD2 identical over 10 bases. The source is a woman aged 25 to 39 in good health and CMV-seropositive. CDR3 bases: TGTGCCAGCAGTGAACGTAGCGGGGGGATTTTTGAGCAGTTCTTC. Residues: CASSERSGGIFEQFF.